The T cell receptor (beta chain) described here comes from a study of T cells in Graves' hyperthyroidism and ophthalmopathy. Whole-study context: It was at initial diagnosis, before any treatment, that peripheral blood was collected.

In this sample, this clonotype turned up many times. Its specificity is unknown. This CDR3 comprises 14 residues. The V gene's germline CDR1 is DFQATT and CDR2 SNEGSKA (reference sequence). V gave up 0 bases and J gave up 7 bases, with 15 bases separating them. Amplification of TCR beta CDR3 regions was performed using RNA transcripts as template. The HTBI primer set served for first-round RT-PCR of the TCR CDR3. A single record per CDR3 protein comes from TCRdb applying MiXCR to the multiplex PCR reads. The data hold about 290,000 distinct CDR3 sequences, with roughly 13% observed a single time. Study observations and caveats: Using 13 V-J features, a model discriminated ophthalmopathy from stable hyperthyroidism.

Newly diagnosed hyperthyroidism, duration under 2 months, in patients aged 18 to 65. In making diagnoses, clinical symptoms, serum thyroxine and TRAb, thyroid ultrasound and orbital computed tomography were all used. The sample was blood. This receptor was identified in a woman in her thirties or forties with Graves' hyperthyroidism. The genes are TRBV20-1 and TRBJ1-2; D perhaps matches TRBD1 (6 bases). The CDR3 region has the DNA TGCAGTGCTAGAGATCGGGGGGGCGCGGCTGGCTACACCTTC. It encodes CSARDRGGAAGYTF.